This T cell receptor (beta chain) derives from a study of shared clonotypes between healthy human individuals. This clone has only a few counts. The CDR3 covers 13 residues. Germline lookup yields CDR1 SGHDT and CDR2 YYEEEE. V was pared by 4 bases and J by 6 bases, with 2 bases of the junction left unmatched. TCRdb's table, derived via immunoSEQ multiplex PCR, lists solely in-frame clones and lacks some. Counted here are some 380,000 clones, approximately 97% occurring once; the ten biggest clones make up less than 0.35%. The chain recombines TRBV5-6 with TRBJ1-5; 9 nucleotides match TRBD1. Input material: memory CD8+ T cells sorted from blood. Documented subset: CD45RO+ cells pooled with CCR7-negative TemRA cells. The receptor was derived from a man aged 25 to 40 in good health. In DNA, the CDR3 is TGTGCCAGCAGCCGGACAGGGGTTCAGCCCCAGCATTTT. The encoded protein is CASSRTGVQPQHF.